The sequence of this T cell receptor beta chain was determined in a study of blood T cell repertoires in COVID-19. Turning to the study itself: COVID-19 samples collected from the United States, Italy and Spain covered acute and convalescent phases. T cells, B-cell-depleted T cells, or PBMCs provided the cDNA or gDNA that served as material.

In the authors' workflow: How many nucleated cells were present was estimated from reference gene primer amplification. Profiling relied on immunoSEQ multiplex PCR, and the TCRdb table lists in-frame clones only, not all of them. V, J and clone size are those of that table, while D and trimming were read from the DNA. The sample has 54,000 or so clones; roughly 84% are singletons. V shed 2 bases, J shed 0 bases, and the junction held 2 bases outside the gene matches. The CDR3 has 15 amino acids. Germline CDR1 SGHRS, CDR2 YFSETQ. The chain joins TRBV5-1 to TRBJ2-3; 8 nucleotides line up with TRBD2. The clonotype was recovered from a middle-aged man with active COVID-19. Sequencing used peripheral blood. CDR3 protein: CASSFLAGSTDTQYF. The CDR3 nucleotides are TGCGCCAGCAGCTTTTTAGCGGGGAGCACAGATACGCAGTATTTT. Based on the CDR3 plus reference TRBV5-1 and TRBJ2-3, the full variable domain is KAGVTQTPRYLIKTRGQQVTLSCSPISGHRSVSWYQQTPGQGLQFLFEYFSETQRNKGNFPGRFSGRQFSNSRSEMNVSTLELGDSALYLCASSFLAGSTDTQYFGPGTRLTVL.